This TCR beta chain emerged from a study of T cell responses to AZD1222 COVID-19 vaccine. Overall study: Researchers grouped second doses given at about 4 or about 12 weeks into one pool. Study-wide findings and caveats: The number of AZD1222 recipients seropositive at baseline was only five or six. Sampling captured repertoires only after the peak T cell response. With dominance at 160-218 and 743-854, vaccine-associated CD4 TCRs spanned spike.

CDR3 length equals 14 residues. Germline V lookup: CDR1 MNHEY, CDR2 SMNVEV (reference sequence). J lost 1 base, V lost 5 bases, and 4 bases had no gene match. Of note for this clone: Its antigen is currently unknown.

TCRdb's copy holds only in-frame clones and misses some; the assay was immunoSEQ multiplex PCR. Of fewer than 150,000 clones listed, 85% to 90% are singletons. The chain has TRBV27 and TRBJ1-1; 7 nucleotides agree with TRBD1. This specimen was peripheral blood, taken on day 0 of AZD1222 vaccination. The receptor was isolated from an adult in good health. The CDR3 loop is CASSTRQGNTEAFF. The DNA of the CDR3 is TGTGCCAGCAGTACAAGACAGGGGAACACTGAAGCTTTCTTT.